The sequence of this TCR beta chain was determined in a study of OX40 agonist ivuxolimab in advanced cancers. General observations from the study: Part of the nonresponder group also had normalized T-cell clonal expansion that was low.

The repertoire was sequenced with immunoSEQ multiplex PCR; TCRdb's copy has only in-frame clones and lacks some. The repertoire has about 36,000 clones, roughly 81% of them found once; the top ten carry about a fifth. Remarks on this clone: Antigen specificity is unknown.

Germline V gives CDR1 SGHDN, CDR2 FVKESK. CDR3 length: 14 residues. V lost 4 bases and J lost 4, with 13 bases in between. The rearrangement uses TRBV14 and TRBJ1-1; D not resolved. The sequences come from CD4+ or CD8+ T cells sorted from blood, collected in a trial of the OX40 agonist ivuxolimab. The TCR was taken from an adult with an advanced solid tumor such as melanoma, head and neck, liver or kidney cancer. The CDR3 region has the DNA TGTGCCAGCAGCCGACTTACATGGGGCACTGAAGCTTTCTTT. Residues: CASSRLTWGTEAFF.